This T cell receptor beta chain was recovered during a study of type 1 and type 2 diabetes patients. Study context: Samples came from type 1 diabetic, type 2 diabetic or nondiabetic people, recruited in China. T cells were magnetically sorted from PBMCs as CD4+ or CD8+ subsets. Across the study, about 20 million paired-end reads were produced.

Findings and caveats of the study: V and J gene usage correlated at approximately 0.97 between type 2 diabetes and control samples.

With regard to this clonotype: Antigen unknown. The junction does not match germline at one end; this may be a read error.

This CDR3 spans 12 amino acids. From germline, CDR1 is SGHVT and CDR2 SQSDAQ. Genomic DNA was the PCR template. Amplification of the beta chain CDR3 used 30 forward and 13 reverse multiplex primers. TCRdb itself ran the multiplex PCR reads through MiXCR, one entry per CDR3 protein. The sample yields 250,000 or so distinct CDR3 sequences, roughly 48% seen once. The sequence was collected from a man aged 18 to 29 with type 2 diabetes. This chain connects TRBV7-4 to TRBJ1-6; D is unclear. The sequencing input was peripheral blood mononuclear cells (PBMCs). Written as DNA, the CDR3 is TGTGCCAGCAGCCCCGGAGGACCGCCCCTCCTCTTT. It specifies CASSPGGPPLLF.